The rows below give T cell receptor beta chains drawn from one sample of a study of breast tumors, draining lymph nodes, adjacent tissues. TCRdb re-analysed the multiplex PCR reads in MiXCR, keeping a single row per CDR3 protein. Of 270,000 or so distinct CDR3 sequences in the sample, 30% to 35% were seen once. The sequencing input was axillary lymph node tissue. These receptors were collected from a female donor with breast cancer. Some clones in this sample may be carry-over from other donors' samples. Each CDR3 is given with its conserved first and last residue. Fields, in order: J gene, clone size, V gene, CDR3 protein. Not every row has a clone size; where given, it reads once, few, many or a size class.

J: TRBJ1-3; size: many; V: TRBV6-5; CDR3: CASSATGGLLGNTIYF
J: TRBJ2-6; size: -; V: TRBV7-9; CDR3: CASSLKAGRRGANVLTF
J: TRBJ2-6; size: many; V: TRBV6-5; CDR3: CASNNAGANVLTF
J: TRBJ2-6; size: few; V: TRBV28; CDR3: CASSRRGTGANVLTF
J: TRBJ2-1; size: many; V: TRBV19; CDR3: CASSMTISSYNEQFF
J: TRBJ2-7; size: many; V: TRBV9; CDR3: CASSPRTAHYEQYF
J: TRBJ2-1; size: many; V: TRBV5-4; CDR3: CASGDGKNEQFF
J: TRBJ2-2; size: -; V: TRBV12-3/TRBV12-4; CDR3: CASRFRGGASTGELFF
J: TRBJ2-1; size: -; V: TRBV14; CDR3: CATSSDTRSYNEQFF
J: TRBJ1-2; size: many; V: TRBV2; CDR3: CASSEGVTGVHGYTF
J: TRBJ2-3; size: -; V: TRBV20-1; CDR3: CSAESGSGNNEQYF
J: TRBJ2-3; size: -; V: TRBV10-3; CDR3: CAISESGQGGGTQYF
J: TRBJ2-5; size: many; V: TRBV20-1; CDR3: CSARVSGSGSKTQYF
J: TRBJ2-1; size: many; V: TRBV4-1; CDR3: CASSRRSGRDSVANEQFF
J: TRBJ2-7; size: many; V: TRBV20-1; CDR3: CSASREPPYEQYF
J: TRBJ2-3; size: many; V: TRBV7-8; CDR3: CASSLTGTSTDTQYF
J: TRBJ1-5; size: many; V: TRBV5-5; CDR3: CASSLTGEDQPQHF
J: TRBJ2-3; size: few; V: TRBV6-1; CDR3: CASSLQWGTDTQYF
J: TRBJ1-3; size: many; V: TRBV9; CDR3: CASSLGWGTGAGNTIYF
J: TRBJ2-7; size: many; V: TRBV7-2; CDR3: CASSLIGPGSSYEQYF
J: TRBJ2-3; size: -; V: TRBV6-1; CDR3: CASSEQGFPYNEQYF
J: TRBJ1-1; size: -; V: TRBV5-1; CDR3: CASSLGQQGSDTEAFF
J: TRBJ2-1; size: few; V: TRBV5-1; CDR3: CASSIATGTDSPAALDEQFF
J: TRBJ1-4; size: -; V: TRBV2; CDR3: CASSEGIDEKLFF
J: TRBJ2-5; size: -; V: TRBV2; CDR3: CASVGLETQYF
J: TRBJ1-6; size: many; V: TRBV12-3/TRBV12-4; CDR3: CASSGGSYNSPLHF
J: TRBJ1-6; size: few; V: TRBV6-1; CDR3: CASSARDVSSDGNSPLHF
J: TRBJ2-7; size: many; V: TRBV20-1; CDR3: CSARKVEGEQYF
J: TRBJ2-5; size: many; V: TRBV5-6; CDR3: CASGGHGLQETQYF
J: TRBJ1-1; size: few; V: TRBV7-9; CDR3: CASSSGRVTEAFF
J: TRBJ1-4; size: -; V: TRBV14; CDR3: CASSFQGDQGKLFF
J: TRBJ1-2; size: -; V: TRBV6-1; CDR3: CASSDSGFYLCAWTQGSDYGYTF
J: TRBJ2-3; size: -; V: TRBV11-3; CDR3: CASSLGSWATQYF
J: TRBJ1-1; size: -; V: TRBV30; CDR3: CAWTDGLNTEAFF
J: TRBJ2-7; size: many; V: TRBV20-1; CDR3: CSAISGRAVYEQYF
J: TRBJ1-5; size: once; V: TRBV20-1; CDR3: CSARDLALAREQYLVGQPQHF
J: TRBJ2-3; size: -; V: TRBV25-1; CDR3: CASSRSGRVSDTQYF
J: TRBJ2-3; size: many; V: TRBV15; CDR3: CATSRTSGRTDTQYF
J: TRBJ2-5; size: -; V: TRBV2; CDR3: CASQGGSSGRGETQYF
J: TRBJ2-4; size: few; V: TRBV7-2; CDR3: CASSLVGGGAKNIQYF
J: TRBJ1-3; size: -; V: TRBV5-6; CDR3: CASSCLISGNTIYF
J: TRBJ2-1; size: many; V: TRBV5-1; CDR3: CASSLRNEQFF
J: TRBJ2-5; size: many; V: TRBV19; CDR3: CATLDRRGQETQYF
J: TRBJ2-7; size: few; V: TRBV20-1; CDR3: CSAALGGRESEQYF
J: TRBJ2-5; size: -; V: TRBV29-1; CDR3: CSVVSGRQETQYF